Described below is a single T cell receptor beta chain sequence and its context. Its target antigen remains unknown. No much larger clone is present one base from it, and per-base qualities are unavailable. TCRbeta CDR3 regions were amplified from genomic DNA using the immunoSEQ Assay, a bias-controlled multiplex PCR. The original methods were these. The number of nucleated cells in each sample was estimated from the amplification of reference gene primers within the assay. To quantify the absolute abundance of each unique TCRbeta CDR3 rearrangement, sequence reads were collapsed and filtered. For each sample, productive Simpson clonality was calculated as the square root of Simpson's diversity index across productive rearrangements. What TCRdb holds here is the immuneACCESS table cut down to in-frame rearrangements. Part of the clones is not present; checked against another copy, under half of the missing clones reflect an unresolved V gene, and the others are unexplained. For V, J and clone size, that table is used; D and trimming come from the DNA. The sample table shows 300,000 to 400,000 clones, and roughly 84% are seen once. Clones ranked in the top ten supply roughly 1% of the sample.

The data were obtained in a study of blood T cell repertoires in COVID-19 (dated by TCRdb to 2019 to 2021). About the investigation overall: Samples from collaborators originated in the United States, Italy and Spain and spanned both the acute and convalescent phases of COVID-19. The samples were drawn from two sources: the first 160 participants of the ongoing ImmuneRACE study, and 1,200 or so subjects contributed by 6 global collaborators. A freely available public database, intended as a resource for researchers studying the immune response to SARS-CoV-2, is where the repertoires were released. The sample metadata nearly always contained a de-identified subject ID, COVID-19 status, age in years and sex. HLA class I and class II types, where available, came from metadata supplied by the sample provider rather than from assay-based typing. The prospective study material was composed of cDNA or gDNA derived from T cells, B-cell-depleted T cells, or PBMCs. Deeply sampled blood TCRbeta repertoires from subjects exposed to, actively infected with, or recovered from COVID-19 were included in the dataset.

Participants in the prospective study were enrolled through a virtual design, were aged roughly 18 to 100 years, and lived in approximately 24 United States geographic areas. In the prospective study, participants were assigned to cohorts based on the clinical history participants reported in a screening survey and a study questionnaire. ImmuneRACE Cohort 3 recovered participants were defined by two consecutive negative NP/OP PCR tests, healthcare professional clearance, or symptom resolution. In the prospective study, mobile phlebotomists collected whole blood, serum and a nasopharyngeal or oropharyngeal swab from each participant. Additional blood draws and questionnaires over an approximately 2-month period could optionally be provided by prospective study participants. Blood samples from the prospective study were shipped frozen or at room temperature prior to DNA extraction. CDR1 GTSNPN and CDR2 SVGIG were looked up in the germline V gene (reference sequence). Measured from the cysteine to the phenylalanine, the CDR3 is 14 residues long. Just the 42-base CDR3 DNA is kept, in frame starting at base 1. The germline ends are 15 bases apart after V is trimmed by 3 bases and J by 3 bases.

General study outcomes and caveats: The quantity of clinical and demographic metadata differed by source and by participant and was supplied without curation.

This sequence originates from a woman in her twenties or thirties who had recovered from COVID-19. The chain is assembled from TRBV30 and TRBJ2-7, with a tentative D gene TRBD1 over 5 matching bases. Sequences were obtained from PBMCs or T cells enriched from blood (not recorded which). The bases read TGTGCCTGGAGCGTCGGCAGGGTTAGCTACGAGCAGTACTTC. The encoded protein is CAWSVGRVSYEQYF. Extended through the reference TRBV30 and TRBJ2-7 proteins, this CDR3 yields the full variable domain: SQTIHQWPATLVQPVGSPLSLECTVEGTSNPNLYWYRQAAGRGLQLLFYSVGIGQISSEVPQNLSASRPQDRQFILSSKKLLLSDSGFYLCAWSVGRVSYEQYFGPGTRLTVT.